Described below is a single TCR beta chain sequence and its context. Per the germline V gene, CDR1 is SGHNT and CDR2 is YYREEE (reference sequence). Trimming removed 0 bases from V and 6 bases from J, with 17 bases in between. The CDR3 loop spans 16 amino acids. This specimen comes from a study of T cell changes during pregnancy in multiple sclerosis. Measured with immunoSEQ multiplex PCR; TCRdb has only the in-frame clones, and not every one. The data contain some 40,000 clones, around 92% of them singletons. The V gene is TRBV5-4, the J gene TRBJ2-3, with D possibly being TRBD1 (6 bases). The source was CD8+ T cells from peripheral blood mononuclear cells, collected before pregnancy. The source of this sequence is a female donor with multiple sclerosis, enrolled in a pregnancy study. The CDR3 loop is CASSLAPGRGPDTQYF. CDR3 bases: TGTGCCAGCAGCTTGGCCCCGGGCAGGGGTCCCGATACGCAGTATTTT.